These 32 T cell receptor beta chains share one sample of origin, sequenced in a study of CD8 T cells in ankylosing spondylitis. General study points: There was a TCR beta motif, made of eight highly homologous variants, that appeared characteristic of ankylosing spondylitis blood.

TCRdb analysed the 5' RACE reads with MiXCR anew, one entry per CDR3 protein. The data show hundreds of thousands of distinct CDR3 sequences, roughly 27% seen once. These receptors are not linked to any known antigen. The material sequenced was blood, either unsorted or a sorted T cell fraction (not recorded which). The receptors originated from a male donor with ankylosing spondylitis.

This clonotype has only a few counts. The chain carries TRBV19 and TRBJ1-1, with TRBD1 matching over 9 bases. The germline CDR1 and CDR2 sequences are LNHDA and SQIVND (reference sequence). CDR3 size: 16 residues. V shed 3 bases, J shed 2 bases, and the junction held 7 bases outside the gene matches. Here the CDR3 reads CASSIRGQGINTEAFF. In nucleotides, the CDR3 is TGTGCCAGTAGTATTCGGGGACAGGGAATAAACACTGAAGCTTTCTTT.

In its sample, this clonotype was seen a few times. The chain couples TRBV6-2 or TRBV6-3 to TRBJ2-1, with TRBD2 identical over 10 bases. The CDR3 contains 17 residues. V lost 5 bases to trimming and J lost 0 bases; unmatched junction nucleotides: 7. Germline assignment: CDR1 MNHEY and CDR2 SVGEGT. The CDR3 nucleotides read TGTGCCAGCAGTGCCTATAGCGGGAGGAGCTCCTACAATGAGCAGTTCTTC. Protein sequence: CASSAYSGRSSYNEQFF.

The J gene is TRBJ1-6, the V gene TRBV5-1; D not certain. Trimming stripped 0 bases from V and 7 bases from J, with 14 bases between. Per germline, CDR1 SGHRS and CDR2 YFSETQ. The CDR3 is made up of 16 amino acids. CDR3 region: CASSLAGSRWNSPLHF. CDR3 in DNA: TGCGCCAGCAGCTTGGCCGGGAGCCGGTGGAATTCACCCCTCCACTTT.

This clonotype was seen just once. This chain uses TRBV5-1 with TRBJ2-7; possible D gene TRBD1, 6 bases. V dropped 4 bases and J dropped 2 bases, with 19 bases sitting between them. The CDR3 contains 16 residues. CDR1 SGHRS and CDR2 YFSETQ come from the germline V gene. The DNA for the CDR3 is TGCGCCAGCAGCCCTAAATTTGGCAGGGGAACCTACGAGCAGTACTTC. Its translation: CASSPKFGRGTYEQYF. Together with reference TRBV5-1 and TRBJ2-7, the CDR3 gives the full variable domain: KAGVTQTPRYLIKTRGQQVTLSCSPISGHRSVSWYQQTPGQGLQFLFEYFSETQRNKGNFPGRFSGRQFSNSRSEMNVSTLELGDSALYLCASSPKFGRGTYEQYFGPGTRLTVT.

The sample holds a few counts of this clonotype. The CDR3 nucleotides read TGTGCCAGCAGCACAGCTAGCACAGATACGCAGTATTTT. Translated, it gives CASSTASTDTQYF. The chain has TRBV11-2 and TRBJ2-3; D gene ambiguous. The CDR3 is 13 residues long. Between the trimmed V and J ends, which lost 5 bases and 0 bases, there was a span of 6 bases. In germline, CDR1 is SGHAT, CDR2 FQNNGV.

The chain joins TRBV3-1 to TRBJ2-1; 9 nucleotides agree with TRBD2. The trim removed 0 bases at V and 5 bases at J, leaving 8 bases unmatched. The CDR3 sequence is 17 residues long. CDR1 and CDR2 (germline): LGHDT, YNNKEL (reference sequence). The CDR3 loop reads CASSQDRSGRSDNEQFF. The CDR3 DNA reads as TGTGCCAGCAGCCAAGATCGAAGCGGGAGGTCGGACAATGAGCAGTTCTTC.

The J gene is TRBJ2-5, the V gene TRBV29-1; D is possibly TRBD1 or TRBD2 (5 bases each). The V end was cut by 6 bases, the J end by 2 bases, with 10 bases between. Germline assignment: CDR1 SQVTM and CDR2 ANQGSEA. This CDR3 is 12 amino acids long. CDR3 in DNA: TGCAGCGTGGGTTGGGGGCAAGAGACCCAGTACTTC. It yields the protein CSVGWGQETQYF.

The J gene is TRBJ1-1, the V gene TRBV7-8; D is undetermined. This CDR3 contains 14 residues. CDR1 is SGHVS, CDR2 FQNEAQ, per germline. V was trimmed by 5 bases and J by 1 base, leaving 11 bases between them. CDR3 amino acids: CASSPIDPNTEAFF. For the CDR3, the DNA is TGTGCCAGCAGCCCCATAGATCCGAACACTGAAGCTTTCTTT.

The V and J genes are TRBV2 and TRBJ1-2, with 7 bases identical to TRBD1. Trimming took 8 bases from V and 9 from J; bases not matched to a gene: 6. CDR1 and CDR2 (germline): SNHLY, FYNNEI. The CDR3 has 11 residues. This CDR3 is CASDRDLSYTF. The CDR3 DNA is TGTGCCAGCGACAGGGACCTGAGCTACACCTTC.

There are a few counts of this clonotype. The chain links TRBV29-1 to TRBJ2-3; TRBD2 aligns across 8 bases. From germline, CDR1 is SQVTM and CDR2 ANQGSEA. The CDR3 totals 15 residues. Trimming removed 2 bases from V and 0 bases from J; junction bases left unmatched: 4. CDR3 region: CSVEPIAGSTDTQYF. CDR3 coding DNA: TGCAGCGTTGAACCAATAGCGGGGAGCACAGATACGCAGTATTTT.

In this sample, this clonotype turned up a few times. V is TRBV20-1 and J is TRBJ2-1, with 7 bases lining up with TRBD2. J gave up 7 bases and V 1 base, and 22 bases lay outside the gene matches. The CDR3 contains 19 residues. Germline lookup yields CDR1 DFQATT and CDR2 SNEGSKA (reference sequence). In DNA form, the CDR3 reads TGCAGTGCTAGAGTGAGGACTAAGGTTCTCGCCCGGGAGGTGAATGAGCAGTTCTTC. This encodes CSARVRTKVLAREVNEQFF.

The chain joins TRBV20-1 to TRBJ1-5; D is uncertain. CDR3 size: 12 residues. Looked up from germline, CDR1 is DFQATT and CDR2 is SNEGSKA (reference sequence). Trimming removed 6 bases from V and 9 bases from J, with 15 bases in between. Here the CDR3 DNA reads TGCAGTGCCAGCCCCTCACGCGGGCCCCAGCATTTT. It translates to CSASPSRGPQHF.

In its sample, this clonotype was seen a few times. This sequence joins TRBV20-1 and TRBJ2-1, with 7 bases aligning to TRBD1. The V gene end was trimmed by 3 bases and the J gene end by 6 bases; junction bases not matched to a gene: 8. CDR3 size: 14 residues. The germline gives CDR1 DFQATT, CDR2 SNEGSKA (reference sequence). CDR3 sequence: CSARNPTGANEQFF. As DNA, the CDR3 is TGCAGTGCTAGGAACCCCACAGGGGCCAATGAGCAGTTCTTC.

This clonotype has only a few counts. The chain has TRBV19 and TRBJ2-1, with 11 bases identical to TRBD2. The CDR3 runs 14 residues. The J segment lost 8 bases and the V segment lost 6 bases, leaving 6 bases of the junction unmatched. From germline, CDR1 is LNHDA and CDR2 SQIVND (reference sequence). CDR3 nucleotide sequence: TGTGCCAGTAGACTAGCGGGAGTTAGCGATGAGCAGTTCTTC. It yields the protein CASRLAGVSDEQFF. Full variable domain (outside the CDR3, taken from reference TRBV19 and TRBJ2-1): DGGITQSPKYLFRKEGQNVTLSCEQNLNHDAMYWYRQDPGQGLRLIYYSQIVNDFQKGDIAEGYSVSREKKESFPLTVTSAQKNPTAFYLCASRLAGVSDEQFFGPGTRLTVL.

CDR3 sequence (DNA): TGTGCCAGCAGTTACACGACAGGACCCGAGCAGTACGTC. This encodes CASSYTTGPEQYV. The gene calls are TRBV6-6 and TRBJ2-7; tentative D call: TRBD1 (6 bases). Trimming left V 2 bases short and J 6 bases short, with 11 bases between. The CDR3 length is 13 residues. Germline V gene sequence: CDR1 MNHNY, CDR2 SVGAGI (reference sequence).

The chain recombines TRBV12-3 or TRBV12-4 with TRBJ2-7; D is possibly TRBD2 (7 bases). The CDR3 spans 16 residues. Trimming removed 6 bases from V and 3 bases from J, with 21 bases in between. DNA for the CDR3: TGTGCCAGCAGCCTTGGGCCGGGGGCGGGAGTCTACGAGCAGTACTTC. Amino acid sequence: CASSLGPGAGVYEQYF.

This rearrangement joins TRBV30 to TRBJ2-1; no definite D call. V was pared by 3 bases and J by 11 bases, with 14 bases between. CDR1 is GTSNPN, CDR2 SVGIG, per germline (reference sequence). The CDR3 is 12 residues long. The CDR3 loop is CAWRAMWGKQFF. For the CDR3, the DNA is TGTGCCTGGAGAGCAATGTGGGGTAAGCAGTTCTTC.

The chain combines TRBV5-5 with TRBJ2-2; 11 nucleotides align to TRBD2. This CDR3 has 18 residues. Unmatched junction bases numbered 10, after V lost 1 base and J lost 5 bases. The germline V gene encodes CDR1 SGHKS and CDR2 YYEKEE (reference sequence). The CDR3, as DNA: TGTGCCAGCAGCTTGCGGTTTCGGACTAGCGGGTCAACCGGGGAGCTGTTTTTT. It specifies CASSLRFRTSGSTGELFF.

This chain links TRBV14 with TRBJ2-2, with TRBD2 as a possible D gene (5 bases). Trimming removed 5 bases at V and 2 bases at J, with 9 bases between. Germline V lookup: CDR1 SGHDN, CDR2 FVKESK. This CDR3 region has 14 residues. The CDR3 coding sequence is TGTGCCAGCAGCTATCTAGCTAACACCGGGGAGCTGTTTTTT. Translation gives CASSYLANTGELFF.

The chain couples TRBV24-1 to TRBJ2-1; possible D gene TRBD2, 8 bases. The CDR3 is 15 residues long. Trimming removed 4 bases at V and 8 bases at J, with 17 bases between. CDR1 KGHDR and CDR2 SFDVKD come from the germline V gene. The CDR3 spells CATSDRGGQFDEQFF. In DNA form, the CDR3 reads TGTGCCACCAGTGACCGGGGGGGACAGTTTGATGAGCAGTTCTTC.

This clonotype was observed a handful of times. The rearrangement uses TRBV5-5 and TRBJ1-2; D remains ambiguous. The CDR3 extends over 15 amino acids. Deletions cut 4 bases from V and 7 bases from J, with 20 bases between. The germline V gene has CDR1 SGHKS and CDR2 YYEKEE (reference sequence). The CDR3 sequence is CASSGFYSGIGGYTF. In DNA, the CDR3 is TGTGCCAGCAGCGGGTTCTACAGTGGGATCGGTGGCTACACCTTC.

The chain recombines TRBV7-2 with TRBJ2-5; D possibly matches TRBD1 or TRBD2 (6 bases each). The germline V and J ends were trimmed by 5 bases and 3 bases, with 13 bases remaining between them. The CDR3 contains 14 residues. Germline V gene data show CDR1 as SGHTA and CDR2 as FQGNSA. The CDR3 bases are TGTGCCAGCAGCGTCGGACAGCGGGAAGAGACCCAGTACTTC. Amino acids: CASSVGQREETQYF.

The chain joins TRBV12-3 or TRBV12-4 to TRBJ1-5, with TRBD1 as a possible D gene (6 bases). V lost 7 bases to trimming and J lost 4 bases, with 14 bases between them. The CDR3 consists of 14 residues. The CDR3 spells CASIRGGQNQPQHF. DNA of the CDR3: TGTGCCAGCATTAGAGGGGGACAAAATCAGCCCCAGCATTTT.

This clonotype has only a few counts. CDR3 loop: CASSTRGGWNTEAFF. CDR3 DNA sequence: TGTGCCAGCAGCACCAGGGGTGGATGGAACACTGAAGCTTTCTTT. This chain uses TRBV7-4 with TRBJ1-1; tentatively, D is TRBD1 (6 bases). The CDR3 loop spans 15 amino acids. Deletions cut 5 bases from V and 1 base from J, with 14 bases between. Germline lookup yields CDR1 SGHVT and CDR2 SQSDAQ.

The rearrangement uses TRBV7-2 and TRBJ1-1, with D possibly TRBD1 on 5 matching bases. Germline loops: CDR1 SGHTA, CDR2 FQGNSA. Trimming shortened V by 5 bases and J by 0 bases, and 13 bases separated the two germline ends. CDR3 length equals 15 residues. The CDR3 protein is CASSPGDRMNTEAFF. As DNA, the CDR3 is TGTGCCAGCAGCCCTGGAGACAGAATGAACACTGAAGCTTTCTTT.

CDR3 nucleotides: TGCAGCGTTGTACTTGACATCCGGAACACTGAAGCTTTCTTT. This encodes CSVVLDIRNTEAFF. The chain recombines TRBV29-1 with TRBJ1-1, with D uncertain. Germline CDR1 and CDR2: SQVTM and ANQGSEA. V was pared by 4 bases and J by 1 base, with 13 bases between. The CDR3 is made up of 14 amino acids. Full variable domain (remainder filled in from reference TRBV29-1 and TRBJ1-1): SAVISQKPSRDICQRGTSLTIQCQVDSQVTMMFWYRQQPGQSLTLIATANQGSEATYESGFVIDKFPISRPNLTFSTLTVSNMSPEDSSIYLCSVVLDIRNTEAFFGQGTRLTVV.

The table lists this clonotype with a few counts. This sequence joins TRBV19 and TRBJ2-7; 12 bases map to TRBD2. Trimming took 7 bases from V and 0 from J; bases not matched to a gene: 4. The germline gives CDR1 LNHDA, CDR2 SQIVND (reference sequence). The CDR3 extends over 15 amino acids. The CDR3 nucleotides read TGTGCCAGTACCAAGACTAGCGGGAGCTCCTACGAGCAGTACTTC. Translating it yields CASTKTSGSSYEQYF.

The chain has TRBV6-5 and TRBJ1-6; tentatively, D is TRBD1 (6 bases). Germline CDR1 is MNHEY and CDR2 is SVGAGI. Deletions cut 2 bases from V and 0 bases from J, with 14 bases between. The CDR3 covers 18 residues. The CDR3: CASSYDRTLSSYNSPLHF. In DNA, the CDR3 is TGTGCCAGCAGTTACGACAGGACATTAAGCTCCTATAATTCACCCCTCCACTTT.

This clonotype has only a few counts. V usage is TRBV9 and J usage is TRBJ2-7, with 10 bases aligning to TRBD2. Trimming took 0 bases from V and 6 from J; bases not matched to a gene: 6. The germline gives CDR1 SGDLS, CDR2 YYNGEE. This CDR3 has 15 residues. CDR3 sequence reads: CASSVGTSGPREQYF. CDR3 nucleotide sequence: TGTGCCAGCAGCGTAGGGACTAGCGGACCCCGCGAGCAGTACTTC.

The chain links TRBV3-1 to TRBJ2-5; D is perhaps TRBD2 (6 bases). The CDR3 spans 15 residues. Germline lookup yields CDR1 LGHDT and CDR2 YNNKEL (reference sequence). The V gene lost 1 base and the J gene lost 5 bases, with 14 bases spanning the gap. CDR3 nucleotides: TGTGCCAGCAGCCAAGTTGGTCCTAGCGAGGAGACCCAGTACTTC. Encoded protein: CASSQVGPSEETQYF.

This clonotype came up a few times. The chain uses TRBV12-3 or TRBV12-4 and TRBJ2-5; D ambiguous. V was trimmed by 8 bases and J by 2 bases, leaving 21 bases between them. The CDR3 has 16 residues. The CDR3 region has the DNA TGTGCCAGCTCGCGTAGGATGGGCTATCCTCAAGAGACCCAGTACTTC. It is translated as CASSRRMGYPQETQYF.

The chain carries TRBV29-1 and TRBJ1-3, with D perhaps TRBD1 (5 bases). Between the trimmed V and J ends, which lost 7 bases and 0 bases, there was a span of 10 bases. Germline lookup yields CDR1 SQVTM and CDR2 ANQGSEA. CDR3 length: 13 residues. CDR3 region: CSARAPSGNTIYF. The DNA for the CDR3 is TGCAGCGCCAGGGCCCCCTCTGGAAACACCATATATTTT.